These 18 T cell receptor beta chains came from one sample sequenced in a study of blood T cell repertoires in COVID-19. Produced via immunoSEQ multiplex PCR; TCRdb's table is partial and in-frame only. The table has fewer than 300,000 clones, around 85% seen once. Sequencing was carried out using peripheral blood. Receptors were obtained from a man between 45 and 60 years old with active or convalescent COVID-19.

The V call is TRBV9, the J call TRBJ1-4; D is unresolved. The V gene lost 0 bases and the J gene lost 4 bases, with 10 bases spanning the gap. The CDR3 is 15 amino acids. CDR1 SGDLS and CDR2 YYNGEE come from the germline V gene. The CDR3 region has the DNA TGTGCCAGCAGCGTAGGCCCCCAGTTTAATGAAAAACTGTTTTTT. It specifies CASSVGPQFNEKLFF.

The rearrangement joins TRBV19 to TRBJ2-1; TRBD1 is a possible D gene (6 bases). Germline CDR1 and CDR2: LNHDA and SQIVND (reference sequence). V was pared by 3 bases and J by 4 bases, with 16 bases between. The CDR3 is 16 residues long. In nucleotides, the CDR3 is TGTGCCAGTAGTATCGGGGCACAGGGCCCATACAATGAGCAGTTCTTC. Its protein is CASSIGAQGPYNEQFF.

The chain joins TRBV19 to TRBJ1-1; a possible D gene is TRBD1 (5 bases). There are 16 residues in the CDR3. The V end lost 3 bases, the J end lost 1 base, and 15 bases lay between the germline ends. Germline V gene sequence: CDR1 LNHDA, CDR2 SQIVND (reference sequence). The CDR3 DNA follows: TGTGCCAGTAGTATTAGGGTGGGCAGGGCGAACACTGAAGCTTTCTTT. Its protein is CASSIRVGRANTEAFF. Full variable domain (remainder filled in from reference TRBV19 and TRBJ1-1): DGGITQSPKYLFRKEGQNVTLSCEQNLNHDAMYWYRQDPGQGLRLIYYSQIVNDFQKGDIAEGYSVSREKKESFPLTVTSAQKNPTAFYLCASSIRVGRANTEAFFGQGTRLTVV.

This clone has more than one count but fewer than ten. This chain uses TRBV9 with TRBJ2-1; 11 bases agree with TRBD2. Trimming cost V 3 bases and J 8 bases; bases outside gene matches: 10. Germline values: CDR1 SGDLS, CDR2 YYNGEE. This CDR3 has 16 amino acids. In DNA, the CDR3 is TGTGCCAGCAGCGCGAGACCTAGCGGGAGGCTCGATGAGCAGTTCTTC. It specifies CASSARPSGRLDEQFF.

The chain recombines TRBV28 with TRBJ2-1; tentative D call: TRBD1 (7 bases). The CDR3 extends over 13 amino acids. Germline values: CDR1 MDHEN, CDR2 SYDVKM. Trimming removed 6 bases at V and 9 bases at J, with 15 bases between. Here the CDR3 reads CASRTPGGIEQFF. The CDR3 DNA sequence: TGTGCCAGCAGAACGCCAGGGGGGATTGAGCAGTTCTTC.

A few counts support this clone. The chain is built from TRBV7-8 and TRBJ2-5; D is undetermined. Per germline, CDR1 SGHVS and CDR2 FQNEAQ. This CDR3 contains 14 residues. The V end lost 5 bases, the J end lost 1 base, and 11 bases lay between the germline ends. This CDR3 reads CASSPRRSQETQYF. The CDR3 DNA sequence: TGTGCCAGCAGCCCCAGAAGAAGCCAAGAGACCCAGTACTTC. The whole variable domain, remainder taken from reference TRBV7-8 and TRBJ2-5, is GAGVSQSPRYKVAKRGQDVALRCDPISGHVSLFWYQQALGQGPEFLTYFQNEAQLDKSGLPSDRFFAERPEGSVSTLKIQRTQQEDSAVYLCASSPRRSQETQYFGPGTRLLVL.

The gene calls are TRBV25-1 and TRBJ2-7, with 8 bases lining up with TRBD2. This CDR3 contains 16 residues. The junction had 10 bases not matched to a gene; V was cut back by 0 bases and J by 6 bases. Germline V gives CDR1 MGHDK, CDR2 SYGVNS. CDR3 DNA: TGTGCCAGCAGTGAATATATTCCCGGGAGGGCCTCCGAGCAGTACTTC. The encoded protein is CASSEYIPGRASEQYF.

The chain is built from TRBV24-1 and TRBJ2-2; D is unresolved. This CDR3 has 13 residues. Looked up from germline, CDR1 is KGHDR and CDR2 is SFDVKD. The ends were cut back, 7 bases at V and 4 bases at J, with 9 bases in the middle. The chain's CDR3 is CATSDGLTGELFF. DNA of the CDR3: TGTGCCACCAGCGATGGGCTCACCGGGGAGCTGTTTTTT.

The gene calls are TRBV5-1 and TRBJ2-3; 9 nucleotides line up with TRBD2. CDR3 length: 18 residues. The germline V gene encodes CDR1 SGHRS and CDR2 YFSETQ. V trimming: 0 bases; J trimming: 0 bases; junction bases outside the gene matches: 8. Here the CDR3 DNA reads TGCGCCAGCAGCTTGGTCCTAGCGGGACTCTCAAGCACAGATACGCAGTATTTT. This sequence encodes CASSLVLAGLSSTDTQYF.

The chain combines TRBV4-1 with TRBJ2-7; perhaps TRBD2 as D (5 bases). CDR1 and CDR2 (germline): MGHRA, YSYEKL. The CDR3 consists of 14 residues. V lost 4 bases, J lost 4 bases, and 14 bases lay in between. The CDR3: CASSRTQLVYEQYF. For the CDR3, the DNA is TGCGCCAGCAGCCGGACTCAACTAGTGTACGAGCAGTACTTC.

The chain joins TRBV5-6 to TRBJ1-1; tentative D call: TRBD1 (6 bases). Trimming left V 4 bases short and J 7 bases short, with 17 bases between. In germline, CDR1 is SGHDT, CDR2 YYEEEE. The CDR3 is made up of 14 amino acids. The CDR3 protein is CASSRPGTMYEAFF. CDR3 bases: TGTGCCAGCAGCCGCCCCGGGACAATGTATGAAGCTTTCTTT.

V is TRBV5-8 and J is TRBJ1-6; no clear D gene. The CDR3 runs 18 residues. Germline CDR1 reads SGHTS; CDR2 reads YDEGEE. The V and J ends lost 4 bases and 0 bases respectively, with 17 bases between them. The CDR3 protein is CASSRHLWASSYNSPLHF. The CDR3 DNA sequence: TGTGCCAGCAGCCGCCACCTTTGGGCGAGCTCCTATAATTCACCCCTCCACTTT.

The chain has TRBV30 and TRBJ1-6; D not resolved. The CDR3 is made up of 13 amino acids. CDR1 GTSNPN and CDR2 SVGIG come from the germline V gene (reference sequence). V lost 1 base, J lost 2 bases, and 3 bases lay in between. The CDR3, as DNA: TGTGCCTGGAGTGCCGCCTATAATTCACCCCTCCACTTT. Amino acid sequence: CAWSAAYNSPLHF.

The chain links TRBV5-6 to TRBJ2-2, with 10 bases identical to TRBD2. CDR3 length: 16 residues. With V trimmed by 7 bases and J by 4 bases, 10 bases remained unmatched. Per germline, CDR1 SGHDT and CDR2 YYEEEE. This CDR3 is CASHRGASGSTGELFF. The CDR3 region has the DNA TGTGCCAGCCACCGTGGGGCTAGCGGGAGCACCGGGGAGCTGTTTTTT.

V usage is TRBV5-6 and J usage is TRBJ1-5; tentatively, D is TRBD1 (6 bases). V was pared by 2 bases and J by 0 bases, with 12 bases between. Germline-derived CDR1 and CDR2 are SGHDT and YYEEEE. This CDR3 has 16 residues. The CDR3 sequence is CASSLMTGYSNQPQHF. In nucleotides, the CDR3 is TGTGCCAGCAGCTTAATGACAGGCTATAGCAATCAGCCCCAGCATTTT.

The rearrangement uses TRBV18 and TRBJ2-1; D may be TRBD2 (6 bases). The V end was cut by 0 bases, the J end by 6 bases, with 21 bases between. The length of the CDR3 is 18 residues. Germline CDR1 and CDR2: KGHSH and LQKENI. The CDR3 DNA reads as TGTGCCAGCTCACCACCGAGTTTGGCTAGCGAGAATCTCAATGAGCAGTTCTTC. Protein: CASSPPSLASENLNEQFF.

J is TRBJ1-5 and V is TRBV27; unclear D gene. Germline assignment: CDR1 MNHEY and CDR2 SMNVEV (reference sequence). Deletions cut 3 bases from V and 0 bases from J, with 9 bases between. CDR3 length equals 15 residues. The CDR3 reads CASSFERYSNQPQHF. CDR3 nucleotides: TGTGCCAGCAGTTTCGAGAGGTATAGCAATCAGCCCCAGCATTTT.

The rearrangement uses TRBV5-1 and TRBJ2-2; D remains unclear. Trimming cost V 3 bases and J 3 bases, with 18 bases left between them. Germline V CDR1 and CDR2: SGHRS, YFSETQ. The CDR3 is 17 residues long. The CDR3: CASSSLSAGQDTGELFF. DNA for the CDR3: TGCGCCAGCAGCTCATTAAGTGCAGGCCAGGACACCGGGGAGCTGTTTTTT.